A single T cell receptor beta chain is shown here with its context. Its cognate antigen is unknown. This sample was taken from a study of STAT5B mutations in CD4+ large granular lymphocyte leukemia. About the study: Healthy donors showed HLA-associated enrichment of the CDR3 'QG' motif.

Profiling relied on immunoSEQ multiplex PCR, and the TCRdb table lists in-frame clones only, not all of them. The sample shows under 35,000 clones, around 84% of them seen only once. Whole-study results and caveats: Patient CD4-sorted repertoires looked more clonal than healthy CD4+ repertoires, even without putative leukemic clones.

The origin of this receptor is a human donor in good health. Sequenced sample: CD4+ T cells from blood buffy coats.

This chain's CDR3 is CASSQEVAWGGLETQYF. As DNA, the CDR3 is TGTGCCAGCAGCCAAGAAGTGGCCTGGGGGGGCCTTGAGACCCAGTACTTC. The chain is built from TRBV14 and TRBJ2-5; TRBD2 might be the D (7 bases). Germline V CDR1 and CDR2: SGHDN, FVKESK. The V end lost 0 bases, the J end lost 5 bases, and 19 bases lay between the germline ends. CDR3 length equals 17 residues.